This T cell receptor beta chain was retrieved from a study of shared clonotypes between healthy human individuals. Each sample came from a Caucasian adult donor living in Nashville, Tennessee. Negatively enriched CD4+ T cells were divided by CD45RA into naive and memory. Germline assignment: CDR1 SGHRS and CDR2 YFSETQ. This CDR3 has 14 residues. V gave up 5 bases and J gave up 0 bases; unmatched junction bases: 5. Study findings and constraints: The study generally estimated greater richness for naive than memory subsets.

With respect to this clone: Antigen unknown.

Only in-frame clones appear in the TCRdb table, and some are missing; sequencing was by immunoSEQ multiplex PCR. The table shows 850,000 to 1,100,000 clones, with around 77% occurring only once. This chain connects TRBV5-1 to TRBJ2-7, with 7 positions matching TRBD2. Sequencing used memory CD4+ T cells from PBMCs. The subset denotes: CD45RA-negative fraction. This sequence was found in a man younger than 35 in good health. Some clones in this sample may be carry-over from other donors' samples. The CDR3 sequence is CASSSGTNSYEQYF. CDR3 nucleotides: TGCGCCAGCAGTTCCGGGACTAACTCCTACGAGCAGTACTTC.